The clone carrying this T cell receptor (beta chain) occurred many times. What it binds is unknown. This record comes from a study of CD8+CD57+ T cells in acquired aplastic anemia. Study overall: The study obtained an average of approximately 3 ug of DNA from sorted CD4+ and CD8+ cells.

Profiling of TCR beta VDJ combinations and CDR3 sequences used genomic DNA as template. In TCRdb, the reads were re-called with MiXCR into one record per CDR3 protein. The data contain around 190,000 distinct CDR3 sequences, around half of them singletons. Study observations and caveats: Fewer than 30 CD8+ CDR3 sequences were shared between patients and controls.

The TCR sequence derives from a human donor in good health, serving as a control. The sequencing sample was made of sorted CD4+, CD8+, or CD8+CD57+ T cells (not recorded which) from PBMCs.

CDR3 residues: CASRRLVHQQFF. The CDR3, as DNA: TGTGCCAGCAGAAGACTAGTGCATCAGCAGTTCTTC. The chain combines TRBV12-3 or TRBV12-4 with TRBJ2-1, with D possibly being TRBD2 (6 bases). Trimming left V 6 bases short and J 11 bases short, with 14 bases between. The CDR3 is 12 residues long.